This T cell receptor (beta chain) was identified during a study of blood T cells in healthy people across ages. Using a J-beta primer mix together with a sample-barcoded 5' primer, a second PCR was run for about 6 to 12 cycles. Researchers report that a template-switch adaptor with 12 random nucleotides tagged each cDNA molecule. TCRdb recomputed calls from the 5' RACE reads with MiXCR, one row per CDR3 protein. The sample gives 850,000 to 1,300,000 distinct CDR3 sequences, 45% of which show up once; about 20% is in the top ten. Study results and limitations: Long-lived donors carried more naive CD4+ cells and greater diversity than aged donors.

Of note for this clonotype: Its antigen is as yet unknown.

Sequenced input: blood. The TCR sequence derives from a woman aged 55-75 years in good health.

CDR3 bases: TGCAGTGCTAGAGGACAGGGGATATACAATGAGCAGTACTTC. Translation gives CSARGQGIYNEQYF. V is TRBV20-1 and J is TRBJ2-1, with 8 bases identical to TRBD1. The closer fit of TRBJ2-7 to the DNA end suggests the J call may be wrong. CDR1 and CDR2 (germline): DFQATT, SNEGSKA (reference sequence). The CDR3 is made up of 14 amino acids.